This T cell receptor (beta chain) stems from a study of blood T cell repertoires in COVID-19. This CDR3 comprises 15 residues. Germline V CDR1 and CDR2: SGDLS, YYNGEE. The V segment lost 0 bases and the J segment 9 bases; nucleotides outside the gene matches: 7. Profiled with immunoSEQ multiplex PCR; TCRdb holds only in-frame clones, not every one. The table lists approximately 210,000 clones, around 82% of them singletons. The genes are TRBV9 and TRBJ2-1; TRBD2 matches at 9 bases. The sequencing input was PBMCs or T cells enriched from blood (not recorded which). The clonotype comes from a woman between 45 and 65 years old with acute COVID-19. Here the CDR3 DNA reads TGTGCCAGCAGCGTAGTGGCGGGGGGGCCTGGTGAGCAGTTCTTC. Encoded protein: CASSVVAGGPGEQFF.